The 23 T cell receptor beta chains listed next were all sequenced from one sample in a study of blood T cell repertoires in COVID-19. Profiled with immunoSEQ multiplex PCR; TCRdb holds only in-frame clones, not every one. This table holds about 51,000 clones, approximately 90% found once. The sample taken for sequencing was peripheral blood. The origin of the receptors is a man aged 50-60 years with acute or convalescent COVID-19.

CDR3 sequence (DNA): TGTGCCAGTAGGAAACTAGATGAAAAACTGTTTTTT. The encoded protein is CASRKLDEKLFF. This sequence joins TRBV19 and TRBJ1-4; D gene unclear. V lost 6 bases and J lost 6, with 8 bases in between. Germline V gives CDR1 LNHDA, CDR2 SQIVND (reference sequence). CDR3 length equals 12 residues.

This clone was seen only once. J is TRBJ2-7 and V is TRBV5-1; 10 nucleotides match TRBD1. The CDR3 is 15 residues long. After removal of 0 bases from V and 2 bases from J, the junction contained 2 bases not matched to a gene. Germline CDR1 SGHRS, CDR2 YFSETQ. The CDR3 region is CASSLEDRGTYEQYF. CDR3 DNA sequence: TGCGCCAGCAGCTTGGAGGACAGGGGGACCTACGAGCAGTACTTC.

The chain links TRBV4-1 to TRBJ1-4; 8 nucleotides line up with TRBD1. V lost 3 bases, J lost 13 bases, and 10 bases stayed unmatched. The CDR3 totals 14 residues. The germline V gene has CDR1 MGHRA and CDR2 YSYEKL. The CDR3 nucleotides are TGCGCCAGCAGCCACGAACAGGGGGAGTTTAGACTGTTTTTT. It codes for CASSHEQGEFRLFF.

This clone showed up just once. The chain is built from TRBV27 and TRBJ2-2, with no clear D. The germline V and J ends were trimmed by 6 bases and 6 bases, with 14 bases remaining between them. CDR1 and CDR2 from the germline V gene are MNHEY and SMNVEV (reference sequence). This CDR3 is built from 14 residues. CDR3 in amino acids: CASSPAFDAGELFF. In DNA, the CDR3 is TGTGCCAGCAGCCCAGCGTTCGACGCCGGGGAGCTGTTTTTT.

The rearrangement links TRBV25-1 to TRBJ1-2, with a tentative D call TRBD1 (6 bases). This CDR3 has 13 amino acids. In germline, CDR1 is MGHDK, CDR2 SYGVNS. V lost 4 bases and J lost 2, with 8 bases in between. CDR3 DNA: TGTGCCAGCAGTGCAACAGGGAACTATGGCTACACCTTC. Translated, it gives CASSATGNYGYTF.

The V gene is TRBV5-1, the J gene TRBJ2-2; 8 bases fit TRBD2. With V trimmed by 1 base and J by 2 bases, 4 bases remained unmatched. Germline values: CDR1 SGHRS, CDR2 YFSETQ. This CDR3 has 16 amino acids. CDR3 loop: CASSLPLAGNTGELFF. The CDR3, as DNA: TGCGCCAGCAGCTTGCCCTTAGCGGGAAACACCGGGGAGCTGTTTTTT.

V is TRBV19 and J is TRBJ2-7, with a possible D match to TRBD1 (6 bases). Trimming removed 5 bases at V and 3 bases at J, with 20 bases between. The CDR3 sequence is 16 residues long. Germline CDR1 reads LNHDA; CDR2 reads SQIVND (reference sequence). This CDR3 reads CASSRSPGQLNYEQYF. CDR3 sequence (DNA): TGTGCCAGTAGTCGATCTCCGGGACAACTGAACTACGAGCAGTACTTC.

The chain recombines TRBV9 with TRBJ2-3, with a weak D call TRBD1 (6 bases). Germline V CDR1 and CDR2: SGDLS, YYNGEE. V lost 0 bases, J lost 0 bases, and 8 bases lay in between. The CDR3 extends over 15 amino acids. In DNA form, the CDR3 reads TGTGCCAGCAGCGTAGCAGGGGTCAGCACAGATACGCAGTATTTT. Protein: CASSVAGVSTDTQYF.

This clone was detected once. The rearrangement uses TRBV7-2 and TRBJ2-7, with D perhaps matching TRBD1 (6 bases). V lost 4 bases and J lost 1, with 17 bases in between. This CDR3 is built from 16 residues. The germline V gene encodes CDR1 SGHTA and CDR2 FQGNSA. In nucleotides, the CDR3 is TGTGCCAGCAGCTGGGGTGGGGGCGTCGTATCCTACGAGCAGTACTTC. As protein: CASSWGGGVVSYEQYF. Drawing the rest from reference TRBV7-2 and TRBJ2-7, the complete variable domain is GAGVSQSPSNKVTEKGKDVELRCDPISGHTALYWYRQSLGQGLEFLIYFQGNSAPDKSGLPSDRFSAERTGGSVSTLTIQRTQQEDSAVYLCASSWGGGVVSYEQYFGPGTRLTVT.

This clone came up a few times. The identical CDR3 is also encoded by other nucleotide sequences in the sample. The V and J genes are TRBV6-5 and TRBJ1-1, with 12 bases matching TRBD1. V was clipped by 6 bases and J by 11 bases; unmatched bases: 10. Germline assignment: CDR1 MNHEY and CDR2 SVGAGI. The CDR3 is made up of 14 amino acids. The CDR3, as DNA: TGTGCCAGCAGCTACACGGGACAGGGGGCCGAGGCTTTCTTT. The encoded protein is CASSYTGQGAEAFF.

The V and J genes are TRBV7-2 and TRBJ2-7, with 7 bases aligning to TRBD2. The CDR3 covers 15 residues. From germline, CDR1 is SGHTA and CDR2 FQGNSA. Germline trimming cut 0 bases from V and 4 bases from J; bases unmatched to any gene: 6. CDR3 sequence (DNA): TGTGCCAGCAGCTTAGCGTTAGGACTAGTGTACGAGCAGTACTTC. It codes for CASSLALGLVYEQYF.

The V call is TRBV6-5, the J call TRBJ1-2, with a weak D call TRBD1 (5 bases). Per the germline V gene, CDR1 is MNHEY and CDR2 is SVGAGI. Trimming pared 7 bases from V and 2 bases from J, leaving 5 bases between. The CDR3 is 11 residues long. CDR3 amino acids: CASTGNYGYTF. The CDR3 nucleotides are TGTGCCAGCACAGGGAACTATGGCTACACCTTC.

The chain carries TRBV3-1 (or the pseudogene TRBV3-2) and TRBJ2-3, with D perhaps TRBD1 (6 bases). V gave up 8 bases and J gave up 5 bases, with 11 bases separating them. Germline CDR1 LGHDT, CDR2 YNNKEL (reference sequence). The CDR3 consists of 12 residues. The CDR3 here is CASGRGGDTQYF. For the CDR3, the DNA is TGTGCCAGCGGCCGAGGGGGAGATACGCAGTATTTT.

The gene calls are TRBV7-2 and TRBJ1-5, with a weak D call TRBD1 (5 bases). The V gene's germline CDR1 is SGHTA and CDR2 FQGNSA. V lost 1 base and J lost 2, with 6 bases in between. CDR3 size: 14 residues. The chain's CDR3 is CASSLGGGNQPQHF. CDR3 DNA sequence: TGTGCCAGCAGCTTAGGGGGGGGCAATCAGCCCCAGCATTTT.

The V gene is TRBV6-2 or TRBV6-3, the J gene TRBJ2-1, with TRBD2 matching 7 bases. V lost 5 bases, J lost 0 bases, and 10 bases stayed unmatched. CDR3 length: 17 amino acids. Germline CDR1 reads MNHEY; CDR2 reads SVGEGT. The CDR3 spells CASSGAPGGSSYNEQFF. In nucleotides, the CDR3 is TGTGCCAGCAGTGGGGCCCCGGGGGGAAGCTCCTACAATGAGCAGTTCTTC.

The chain recombines TRBV5-1 with TRBJ1-1, with 9 bases identical to TRBD1. CDR3 length: 15 amino acids. The ends lost 4 bases at V and 11 bases at J; junction bases unmatched: 15. Germline assignment: CDR1 SGHRS and CDR2 YFSETQ. The CDR3 sequence: CASSPGGQGAFEAFF. In DNA form, the CDR3 reads TGCGCCAGCAGCCCGGGGGGACAGGGAGCTTTTGAGGCTTTCTTT.

This chain links TRBV7-9 with TRBJ1-5, with D unresolved. V was trimmed by 2 bases and J by 1 base, leaving 6 bases between them. The germline CDR1 and CDR2 sequences are SEHNR and FQNEAQ (reference sequence). The CDR3 contains 14 residues. CDR3 nucleotide sequence: TGTGCCAGCAGCTTATCTTCGAGCAATCAGCCCCAGCATTTT. It codes for CASSLSSSNQPQHF.

The chain is built from TRBV3-1 (or the pseudogene TRBV3-2) and TRBJ2-1, with TRBD2 matching 14 bases. CDR3 length equals 18 residues. With V trimmed by 6 bases and J by 6 bases, 13 bases remained unmatched. Germline-derived CDR1 and CDR2 are LGHDT and YNNKEL (reference sequence). The CDR3 here is CASRGTSGGLVGGNEQFF. The CDR3 coding sequence is TGTGCCAGCAGAGGGACTAGCGGGGGTCTGGTTGGGGGCAATGAGCAGTTCTTC.

The chain is built from TRBV7-2 and TRBJ2-3, with D tentatively TRBD2 (6 bases). The germline V gene encodes CDR1 SGHTA and CDR2 FQGNSA. The CDR3 spans 12 residues. Trimming removed 3 bases from V and 8 bases from J, with 9 bases in between. The CDR3 nucleotides are TGTGCCAGCAGCTTGGCCGGGGGTACGCAGTATTTT. Translating gives CASSLAGGTQYF.

This sequence joins TRBV7-3 and TRBJ2-7; 7 nucleotides agree with TRBD1. Germline values: CDR1 SGHTA, CDR2 FQGTGA. CDR3 length: 15 residues. The V and J ends lost 2 bases and 0 bases, in that order; junction bases with no gene match: 4. CDR3 nucleotides: TGTGCCAGCAGCTTACAACAGGGGAGCTCCTACGAGCAGTACTTC. This gives the protein CASSLQQGSSYEQYF.

This chain links TRBV7-2 with TRBJ1-1, with D possibly being TRBD1 (6 bases). This CDR3 contains 17 residues. V was trimmed by 2 bases and J by 1 base, leaving 17 bases between them. Per the germline V gene, CDR1 is SGHTA and CDR2 is FQGNSA. The CDR3 here is CASSLLRATGSNTEAFF. CDR3 coding DNA: TGTGCCAGCAGCTTACTCCGAGCCACAGGGTCGAACACTGAAGCTTTCTTT.

The V gene is TRBV24-1, the J gene TRBJ2-4, with D perhaps matching TRBD1 (6 bases). Germline CDR1 is KGHDR and CDR2 is SFDVKD. The CDR3 contains 14 residues. With 4 bases removed from V and 0 bases from J, the gap between germline ends came to 6 bases. The CDR3 reads CATSETGAKNIQYF. CDR3 DNA sequence: TGTGCCACCAGTGAGACAGGAGCCAAAAACATTCAGTACTTC.

This chain connects TRBV30 to TRBJ1-1, with unresolved D. The germline V gene has CDR1 GTSNPN and CDR2 SVGIG (reference sequence). CDR3 length: 13 residues. V was cut by 2 bases and J by 4 bases, with 11 bases left in between. The CDR3 spells CAWSFEGGTEAFF. CDR3 in DNA: TGTGCCTGGAGTTTCGAGGGCGGCACTGAAGCTTTCTTT. The entire variable domain, with the rest obtained from reference TRBV30 and TRBJ1-1, is as follows: SQTIHQWPATLVQPVGSPLSLECTVEGTSNPNLYWYRQAAGRGLQLLFYSVGIGQISSEVPQNLSASRPQDRQFILSSKKLLLSDSGFYLCAWSFEGGTEAFFGQGTRLTVV.